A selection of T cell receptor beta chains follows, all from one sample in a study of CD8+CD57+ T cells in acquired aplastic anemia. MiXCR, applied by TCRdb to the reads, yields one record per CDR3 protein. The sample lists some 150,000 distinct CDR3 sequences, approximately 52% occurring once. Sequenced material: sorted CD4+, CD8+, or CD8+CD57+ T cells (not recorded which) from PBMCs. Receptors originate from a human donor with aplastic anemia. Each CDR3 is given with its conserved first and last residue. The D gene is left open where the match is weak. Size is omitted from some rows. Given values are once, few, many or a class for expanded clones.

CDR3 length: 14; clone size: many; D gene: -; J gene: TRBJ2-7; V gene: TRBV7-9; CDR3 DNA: TGTGCCAGCAGCTTAGTCGCAGCCAACTACGAGCAGTACTTC; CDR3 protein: CASSLVAANYEQYF
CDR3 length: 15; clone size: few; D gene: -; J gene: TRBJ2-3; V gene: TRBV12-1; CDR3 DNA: -; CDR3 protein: CASSFVAPGADTQYF
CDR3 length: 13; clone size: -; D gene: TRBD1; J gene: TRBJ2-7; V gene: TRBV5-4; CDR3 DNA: TGTGCCAGCAGCCCCACCGGGACAGACGAGCAGTACTTC; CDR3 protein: CASSPTGTDEQYF
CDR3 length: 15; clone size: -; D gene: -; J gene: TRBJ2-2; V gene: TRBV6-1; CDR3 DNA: TGTGCCAGCAGCAGACAGGACACGAACACCGGGGAGCTGTTTTTT; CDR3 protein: CASSRQDTNTGELFF
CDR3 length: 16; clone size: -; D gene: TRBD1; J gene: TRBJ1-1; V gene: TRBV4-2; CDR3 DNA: TGTGCCAGCAGCCAGGGACAGGGGGCAAGGAACACTGAAGCTTTCTTT; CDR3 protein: CASSQGQGARNTEAFF
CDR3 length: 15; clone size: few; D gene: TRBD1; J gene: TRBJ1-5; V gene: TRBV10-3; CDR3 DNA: TGTGCCATCAGGGGGGGACAGGGTAGCAATCAGCCCCAGCATTTT; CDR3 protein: CAIRGGQGSNQPQHF
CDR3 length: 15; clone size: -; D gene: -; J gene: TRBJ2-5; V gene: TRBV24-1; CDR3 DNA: TGTGCCACCAGTGATTCCGGGTCCTTTCAAGAGACCCAGTACTTC; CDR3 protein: CATSDSGSFQETQYF
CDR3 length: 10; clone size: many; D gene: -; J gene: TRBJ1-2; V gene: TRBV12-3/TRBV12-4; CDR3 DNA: TGTGCCAGCAGGGGGGAAGGCTACACCTTC; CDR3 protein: CASRGEGYTF
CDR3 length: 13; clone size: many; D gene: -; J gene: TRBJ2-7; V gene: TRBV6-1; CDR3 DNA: TGTGCCAGCGAGGGACTCGCAAATTACGAGCAGTACTTC; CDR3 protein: CASEGLANYEQYF
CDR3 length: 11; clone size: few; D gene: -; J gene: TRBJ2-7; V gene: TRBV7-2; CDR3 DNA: TGTGCCAGCAGCTTAGCGGACGAGCAGTACTTC; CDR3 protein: CASSLADEQYF
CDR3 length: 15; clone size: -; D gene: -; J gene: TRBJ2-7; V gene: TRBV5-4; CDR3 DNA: TGTGCCAGCAGCTTCGGCGGGGTCGAGGGGTACGAGCAGTACTTC; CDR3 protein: CASSFGGVEGYEQYF
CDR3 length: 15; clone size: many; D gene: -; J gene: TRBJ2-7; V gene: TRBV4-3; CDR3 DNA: TGCGCCAGCAGCCAAGATCGTGGGGGCTCCGACGAGCAGTACTTC; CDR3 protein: CASSQDRGGSDEQYF
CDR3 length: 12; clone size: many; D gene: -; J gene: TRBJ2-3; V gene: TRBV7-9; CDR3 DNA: TGTGCCAGCAGCTTAAGAACAGATACGCAGTATTTT; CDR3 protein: CASSLRTDTQYF
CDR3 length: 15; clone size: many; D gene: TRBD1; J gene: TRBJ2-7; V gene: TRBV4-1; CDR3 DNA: TGCGCCAGCAGCCTCAAAACAGGGGTTGCCGACGAGCAGTACTTC; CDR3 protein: CASSLKTGVADEQYF
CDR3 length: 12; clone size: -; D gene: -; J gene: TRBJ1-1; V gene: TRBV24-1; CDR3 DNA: TGTGCCACCAGTGATGATTGGGGTAAAGCTTTCTTT; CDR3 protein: CATSDDWGKAFF
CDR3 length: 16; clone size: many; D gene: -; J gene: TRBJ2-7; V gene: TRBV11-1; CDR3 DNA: TGTGCCAGCAGCTTAGCGGGCCGGGGAGGCTCCTACGAGCAGTACTTC; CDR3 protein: CASSLAGRGGSYEQYF
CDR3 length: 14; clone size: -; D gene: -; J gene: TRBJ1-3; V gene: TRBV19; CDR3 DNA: TGTGCCAGCGCCCTCCGTCACTCTGGAAACACCATATATTTT; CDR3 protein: CASALRHSGNTIYF
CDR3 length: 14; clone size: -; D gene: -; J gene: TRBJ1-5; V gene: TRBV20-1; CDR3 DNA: TGCAGTGCCGTCGTCCCGGGCCCCGAGAGGCCCCAGCATTTT; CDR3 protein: CSAVVPGPERPQHF
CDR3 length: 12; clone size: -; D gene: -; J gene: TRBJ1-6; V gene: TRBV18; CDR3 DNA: TGTGCCAGCTCATCCTACGATTCACCCCTCCACTTT; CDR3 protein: CASSSYDSPLHF
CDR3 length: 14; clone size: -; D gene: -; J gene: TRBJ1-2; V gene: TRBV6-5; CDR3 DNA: TGTGCCAGCAGTTACGTGGCGGGGGGCGGAGGCTACACCTTC; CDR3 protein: CASSYVAGGGGYTF
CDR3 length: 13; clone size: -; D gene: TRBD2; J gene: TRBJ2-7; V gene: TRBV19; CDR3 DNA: TGTGCCAGCAGGACTAGCGGGACCTACGAGCAGTACTTC; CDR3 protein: CASRTSGTYEQYF
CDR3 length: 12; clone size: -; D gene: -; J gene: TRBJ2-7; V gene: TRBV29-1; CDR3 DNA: TGCAGCTTAGGGGTTAGCGTCTACGAGCAGTACTTC; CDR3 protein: CSLGVSVYEQYF
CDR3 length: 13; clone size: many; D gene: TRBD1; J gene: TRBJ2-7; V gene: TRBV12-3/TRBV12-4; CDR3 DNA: TGTGCCAGCAGTTTAAACAGGGGGCTCGAGCAGTACTTC; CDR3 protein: CASSLNRGLEQYF
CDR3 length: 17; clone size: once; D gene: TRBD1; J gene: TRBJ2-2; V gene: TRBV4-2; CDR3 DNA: TGTGCCAGCAGCCAAAGGGACAGGGGTTGGGACACCGGGAAGCTGTTTTTT; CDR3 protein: CASSQRDRGWDTGKLFF
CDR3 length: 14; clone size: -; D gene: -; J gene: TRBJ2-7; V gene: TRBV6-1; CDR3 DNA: TGTGCCAGCAGTCTTACAGCCGGTCCCTACGAGCAGTACTTC; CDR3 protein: CASSLTAGPYEQYF
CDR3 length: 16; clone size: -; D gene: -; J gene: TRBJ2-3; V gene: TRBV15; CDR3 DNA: TGTGCCACCAGCAGAGATCAGGCATCTAGCACAGATACGCAGTATTTT; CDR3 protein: CATSRDQASSTDTQYF
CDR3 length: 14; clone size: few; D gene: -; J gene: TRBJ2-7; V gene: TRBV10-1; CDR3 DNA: TGCGCCAGCAGTGGCGGGATACCGCCTTACGAGCAGTACTTC; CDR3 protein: CASSGGIPPYEQYF
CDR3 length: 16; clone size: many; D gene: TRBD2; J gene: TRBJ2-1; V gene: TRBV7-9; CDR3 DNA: TGTGCCAGCAGCCCCTCTAGCGGGGGGGACTACAATGAGCAGTTCTTC; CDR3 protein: CASSPSSGGDYNEQFF
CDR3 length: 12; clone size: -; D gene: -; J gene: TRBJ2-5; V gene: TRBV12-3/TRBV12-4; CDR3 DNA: TGTGCCAGCAGTTTAGCGAAGGGGACCCAGTACTTC; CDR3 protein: CASSLAKGTQYF
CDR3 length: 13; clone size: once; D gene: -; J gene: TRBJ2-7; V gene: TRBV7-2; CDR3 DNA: TGTGCCAGCAGCCAATACCAAGGGTTAGAGCAGTACTTC; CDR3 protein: CASSQYQGLEQYF
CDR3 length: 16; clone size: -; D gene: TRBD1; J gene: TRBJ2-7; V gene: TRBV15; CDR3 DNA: TGTGCCACCAGCAGAGATCGATTGACAGGGCCCTACGAGCAGTACTTC; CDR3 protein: CATSRDRLTGPYEQYF
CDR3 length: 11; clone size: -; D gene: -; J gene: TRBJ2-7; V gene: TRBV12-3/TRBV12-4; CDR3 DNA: TGTGCCAGCAGCCAATACTACGAGCAGTACTTC; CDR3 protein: CASSQYYEQYF
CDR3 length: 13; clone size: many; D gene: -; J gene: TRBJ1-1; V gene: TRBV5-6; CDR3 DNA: TGTGCCAGCAGCTTAAGACAGCAGCGAGCAGCTTTCTTT; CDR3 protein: CASSLRQQRAAFF
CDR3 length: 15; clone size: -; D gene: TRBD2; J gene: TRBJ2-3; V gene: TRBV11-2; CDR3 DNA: TGTGCCAGCAGCTTAGGGGGACTAGCGGCGCATACGCAGTATTTT; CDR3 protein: CASSLGGLAAHTQYF
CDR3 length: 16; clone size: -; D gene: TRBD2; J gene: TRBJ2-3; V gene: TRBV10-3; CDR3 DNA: TGTGCCATCATGGCTAGCGGGAGAGTCGGGTCAGATACGCAGTATTTT; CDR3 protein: CAIMASGRVGSDTQYF
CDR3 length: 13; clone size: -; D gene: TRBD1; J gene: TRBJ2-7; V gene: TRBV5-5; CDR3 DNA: TGTGCCAGCACCCGGACAGGGTCTGACGAGCAGTACTTC; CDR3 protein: CASTRTGSDEQYF
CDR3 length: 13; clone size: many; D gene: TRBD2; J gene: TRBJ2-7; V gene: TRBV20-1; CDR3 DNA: TGCAGTGCTAGAGCGGGGGGCTCCTACGAGCAGTACTTC; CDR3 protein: CSARAGGSYEQYF
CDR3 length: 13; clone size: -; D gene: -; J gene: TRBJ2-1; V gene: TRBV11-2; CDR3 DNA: TGTGCCAGCAGCTTAGAAAGTGGGGGTGAGCAGTTCTTC; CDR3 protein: CASSLESGGEQFF
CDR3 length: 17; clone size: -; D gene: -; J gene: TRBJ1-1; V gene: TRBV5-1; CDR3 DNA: TGCGCCAGCAGCTCCCAAGAGGGGACGGGATGGGACACTGAAGCTTTCTTT; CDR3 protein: CASSSQEGTGWDTEAFF
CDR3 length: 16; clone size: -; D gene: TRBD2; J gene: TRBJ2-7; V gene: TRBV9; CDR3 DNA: TGTGCCAGCAGCGCCGTAGGGACTAGCGGCTCCTACGAGCAGTACTTC; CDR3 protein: CASSAVGTSGSYEQYF
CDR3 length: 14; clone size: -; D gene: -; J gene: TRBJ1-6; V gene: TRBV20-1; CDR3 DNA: TGCAGTGCTCGAAAGGACGGATATAATTCACCCCTCCACTTT; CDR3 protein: CSARKDGYNSPLHF
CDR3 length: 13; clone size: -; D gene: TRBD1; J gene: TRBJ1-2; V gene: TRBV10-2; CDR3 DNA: TGCGCCAGCCGGACAGGGGTCGGCTATGGCTACACCTTC; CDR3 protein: CASRTGVGYGYTF
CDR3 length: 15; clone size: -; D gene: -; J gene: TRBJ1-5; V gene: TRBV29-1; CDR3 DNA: TGCAGCGTTGCTAAGACAGCGGATAGCAATCAGCCCCAGCATTTT; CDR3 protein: CSVAKTADSNQPQHF
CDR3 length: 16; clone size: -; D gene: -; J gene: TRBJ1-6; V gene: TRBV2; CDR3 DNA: TGTGCCAGCAGTGCCCCGGCGACTTTGGAGAATTCACCCCTCCACTTT; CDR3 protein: CASSAPATLENSPLHF
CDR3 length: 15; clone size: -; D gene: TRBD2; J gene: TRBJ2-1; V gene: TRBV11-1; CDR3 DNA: TGTGCCAGCAGCTTCTGGCGGGAGGGCCGAAATGAGCAGTTCTTC; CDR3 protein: CASSFWREGRNEQFF
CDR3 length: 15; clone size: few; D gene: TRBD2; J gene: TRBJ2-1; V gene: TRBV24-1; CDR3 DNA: TGTGCCACCAGTGATGGCGGGAGGGCGAGTAATGAGCAGTTCTTC; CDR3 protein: CATSDGGRASNEQFF
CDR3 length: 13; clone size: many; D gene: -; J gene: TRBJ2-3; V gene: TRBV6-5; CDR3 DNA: TGTGCCAGCAGTTACTCCCTGTTGGATACGCAGTATTTT; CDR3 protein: CASSYSLLDTQYF
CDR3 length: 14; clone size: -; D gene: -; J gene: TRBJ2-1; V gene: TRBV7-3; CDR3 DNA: TGTGCCAGCAGCCCGCAAGGTTCGAACAATGAGCAGTTCTTC; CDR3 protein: CASSPQGSNNEQFF
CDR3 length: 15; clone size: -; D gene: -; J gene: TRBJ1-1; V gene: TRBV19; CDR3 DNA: TGTGCCAGTATTGGGACTAGCGGGGCGGGAACTGAAGCTTTCTTT; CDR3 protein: CASIGTSGAGTEAFF
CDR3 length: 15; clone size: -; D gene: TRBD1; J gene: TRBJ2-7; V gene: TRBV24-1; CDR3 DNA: TGTGCCACCAGTGATTCCGGGACAGGGGGGTACGAGCAGTACTTC; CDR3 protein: CATSDSGTGGYEQYF